This TCR beta chain is from a study of T cells in Graves' hyperthyroidism and ophthalmopathy. This clonotype has ten or more counts. As yet, its antigen is unknown. The CDR3 regions of TCR beta were amplified from RNA transcripts. Researchers ran a first-round RT-PCR on the TCR CDR3 using the HTBI primer set. MiXCR, run by TCRdb on the multiplex PCR reads, gives a single entry per CDR3 protein. The sample consists of under 650,000 distinct CDR3 sequences, 15% to 20% of them appearing once. Diagnostic decisions used clinical symptoms, serum thyroxine and TRAb, thyroid ultrasound and orbital computed tomography. Extraction of PBMCs used 9 to 10 ml of fresh peripheral blood. General study results and limits: Stable hyperthyroidism was separated from ophthalmopathy by a model based on 13 V-J features.

The clonotype was recovered from a woman in her 30s with Graves' hyperthyroidism. Sequencing was performed on blood.

The CDR3, as DNA: TGTGCCAGCAGTTACTCGAGACAGACCTTAATGAACACTGAAGCTTTCTTT. Translated, it gives CASSYSRQTLMNTEAFF. The chain joins TRBV6-2 or TRBV6-3 to TRBJ1-1, with D perhaps TRBD1 (5 bases). CDR1 and CDR2 from the germline V gene are MNHEY and SVGEGT. The germline V and J ends were trimmed by 0 bases and 0 bases, with 14 bases remaining between them. The CDR3 has 17 amino acids.